A selection of T cell receptor beta chains follows, all from one sample in a study of vaccination and CD4 T cells after COVID-19. Their antigen targets remain unknown. TCRdb reprocessed the PCR reads via MiXCR and lists one record per CDR3 protein. The sample lists around 19,000 distinct CDR3 sequences; nearly 50% were seen once. The sequencing sample was made of CD4+ T cells from blood, cultured in vitro. The receptors come from a human donor who had recovered from COVID-19. Both conserved end residues are part of each CDR3. A D gene is named only where the DNA matches it firmly. Size is stated for part of the rows, as once, few or many counts, or as a class when the clone is expanded.

V,size,J,length,D,CDR3,DNA
TRBV4-2,.,TRBJ1-5,15,.,CASSQGNRINQPQHF,TGTGCCAGCAGCCAAGGTAACAGAATCAATCAGCCCCAGCATTTT
TRBV11-3,.,TRBJ1-1,13,.,CASSLQGNTEAFF,TGTGCCAGCAGCTTACAGGGGAACACTGAAGCTTTCTTT
TRBV7-9,.,TRBJ1-6,14,TRBD1,CASSTQGENSPLHF,TGTGCCAGCAGCACACAGGGGGAAAATTCACCCCTCCACTTT
TRBV20-1,.,TRBJ1-1,13,.,CSARRQVGTEAFF,TGCAGTGCTAGAAGACAGGTGGGCACTGAAGCTTTCTTT
TRBV2,.,TRBJ1-2,14,.,CASSSPDITYGYTF,TGTGCCAGCAGTTCCCCCGATATTACCTATGGCTACACCTTC
TRBV12-3/TRBV12-4,.,TRBJ2-1,13,.,CASSRDHTEEQFF,TGTGCCAGCAGTCGGGACCACACGGAGGAGCAGTTCTTC
TRBV2,.,TRBJ1-5,13,.,CASQERVEQPQHF,TGTGCCAGCCAGGAGCGCGTGGAGCAGCCCCAGCATTTT
TRBV20-1,once,TRBJ2-1,14,.,CSAAPSAQANEQFF,TGCAGTGCTGCCCCTAGCGCCCAGGCCAATGAGCAGTTCTTC
TRBV3-1,.,TRBJ2-7,15,TRBD2,CASSAMGGSGHEQYF,TGTGCCAGCAGCGCAATGGGCGGGAGTGGCCACGAGCAGTACTTC
TRBV6-5,few,TRBJ1-1,17,.,CASSYSGRAFHSTEAFF,TGTGCCAGCAGTTACTCGGGCAGGGCTTTCCATTCCACTGAAGCTTTCTTT
TRBV20-1,few,TRBJ1-2,13,TRBD1,CSASLGQNYGYTF,TGCAGTGCTAGTTTGGGACAGAACTATGGCTACACCTTC
TRBV5-1,few,TRBJ2-7,16,TRBD1,CASSLVFGTGDYEQYF,TGCGCCAGCAGCTTGGTTTTCGGGACAGGAGACTACGAGCAGTACTTC
TRBV12-5,.,TRBJ1-5,15,.,CASANLDMSNQPQHF,TGTGCTAGTGCTAACTTGGACATGAGCAATCAGCCCCAGCATTTT
TRBV5-1,few,TRBJ1-2,14,TRBD1,CASSARTGKGGYTF,TGCGCCAGCAGCGCTCGGACAGGGAAGGGAGGCTACACCTTC
TRBV7-2,.,TRBJ1-6,15,.,CASSLGAAMGSPLHF,TGTGCCAGCAGCTTAGGCGCCGCCATGGGGTCACCCCTCCACTTT
TRBV19,.,TRBJ1-2,16,TRBD1,CASSRQGPGHLGGYTF,TGTGCCAGTAGCCGACAGGGACCAGGGCATTTGGGAGGCTACACCTTC
TRBV6-1,.,TRBJ1-1,14,.,CASSPPKGNTEAFF,TGTGCCAGCAGTCCACCAAAGGGGAACACTGAAGCTTTCTTT
TRBV2,.,TRBJ2-5,13,.,CASSEDIQETQYF,TGTGCCAGCAGTGAAGACATCCAAGAGACCCAGTACTTC
TRBV24-1,.,TRBJ2-1,18,TRBD1,CATSDLNFGTGGANEQFF,TGTGCCACCAGTGATTTGAATTTCGGGACAGGGGGCGCAAATGAGCAGTTCTTC
TRBV7-9,.,TRBJ2-3,15,.,CASSQGMASADTQYF,TGTGCCAGCAGCCAGGGCATGGCGAGCGCAGATACGCAGTATTTT
TRBV7-9,once,TRBJ1-2,15,TRBD1,CASSLDGRGQGGYTF,TGTGCCAGCAGCTTAGATGGCAGGGGGCAAGGTGGCTACACCTTC
TRBV15,.,TRBJ2-5,16,TRBD2,CATSRNPAGGGETQYF,TGTGCCACCAGCAGAAACCCAGCGGGGGGAGGGGAGACCCAGTACTTC